Sequencing of this TCR beta chain was carried out in a study of T cell responses to AZD1222 COVID-19 vaccine. Study outcomes and limitations: Two AZD1222 administrations were followed by greater Spike-specific TCR breadth and depth. The donors showed a predominance of white British ancestry and of females, with possible underestimation of clonal diversity. Only 5 to 7 AZD1222 recipients tested seropositive at baseline.

Concerning this clone itself: Its target is not known.

Germline loops: CDR1 SEHNR, CDR2 FQNEAQ (reference sequence). This CDR3 spans 15 amino acids. The V gene end was trimmed by 3 bases and the J gene end by 5 bases; junction bases not matched to a gene: 1. Method: immunoSEQ multiplex PCR; TCRdb's copy keeps in-frame clones and lacks some. The sample has 96,000 or so clones; roughly 90% are singletons. This receptor was obtained from an adult in good health. The J gene is TRBJ2-5, the V gene TRBV7-9; TRBD2 agrees at 15 bases. The sample in question was peripheral blood, obtained on day 0 of AZD1222 vaccination. The CDR3 protein is CASSFGTSGGETQYF. The CDR3 coding sequence is TGTGCCAGCAGCTTCGGGACTAGCGGGGGGGAGACCCAGTACTTC.